A single TCR beta chain is shown here with its context. This table comes from immunoSEQ multiplex PCR, and its TCRdb copy is limited to in-frame clones, with some not included. The sample holds around 730,000 clones, approximately 83% seen once. These data come from a study of shared T cell receptors in the human thymus. V lost 2 bases, J lost 7 bases, and 21 bases lay in between. The CDR3 has 16 amino acids. CDR1 SGHAT and CDR2 FQNNGV come from the germline V gene. These data were likewise used in another study, on human thymus T cells. That paper notes: Related research described strongly overlapping thymic repertoires in unrelated people.

The clonotype was recovered from a girl under three years old with a congenital heart defect. This chain links TRBV11-2 with TRBJ2-7; a weak D match, TRBD2 (6 bases). Sequencing was done on a sample of thymocytes. CDR3 protein: CASSLREREERREQYF. The CDR3, as DNA: TGTGCCAGCAGCTTAAGGGAAAGGGAGGAACGTCGGGAGCAGTACTTC.